This T cell receptor (beta chain) stems from a study of CD8 T cells in ankylosing spondylitis. TCRdb called the 5' RACE reads again in MiXCR, with one record for every CDR3 protein. The sample has about 350,000 distinct CDR3 sequences, 20% seen once. Points on this clonotype: Its antigen is unidentified.

Study observations and caveats: Matched ankylosing spondylitis synovial fluid reportedly showed significant enrichment of disease-linked clones. Among TCR beta sequences, a motif of eight highly homologous variants appeared characteristic of ankylosing spondylitis blood.

Per the germline V gene, CDR1 is LNHNV and CDR2 is YYDKDF (reference sequence). Trimming pared 1 base from V and 1 base from J, leaving 13 bases between. The CDR3 is 16 residues long. The specimen sequenced was blood, either unsorted or a sorted T cell fraction (not recorded which). The genes are TRBV15 and TRBJ1-2, with D possibly matching TRBD1 (5 bases). The receptor was isolated from a male donor with ankylosing spondylitis or in good health (not recorded which). The CDR3 sequence is CATSRGLRDSNYGYTF. The DNA for the CDR3 is TGTGCCACCAGCAGAGGGTTAAGAGACAGTAACTATGGCTACACCTTC.